The 26 T cell receptor beta chains given below trace back to one sample, sequenced in a study of shared clonotypes between healthy human individuals. Naive CD8 cells lacked CD45RO, underwent positive selection for CCR7 and left out terminally differentiated effector memory CD45RA+ cells. Some clones are missing from TCRdb's copy, which holds only in-frame ones; the method was immunoSEQ multiplex PCR. The sample lists about 800,000 clones, around 96% occurring once. The specimen sequenced was naive CD8+ T cells sorted from blood. All receptors derive from a young man in good health.

The chain is built from TRBV25-1 and TRBJ2-1, with a tentative D call TRBD1 (5 bases). Looked up from germline, CDR1 is MGHDK and CDR2 is SYGVNS. The CDR3 is 16 amino acids. Trimming left V 3 bases short and J 6 bases short, with 18 bases between. The CDR3 region is CASSEGRYTAGNEQFF. CDR3 bases: TGTGCCAGCAGTGAGGGGCGGTACACGGCCGGCAATGAGCAGTTCTTC.

The chain is built from TRBV4-1 and TRBJ2-1, with a tentative D call TRBD2 (5 bases). The CDR3 runs 14 residues. V shed 4 bases and J shed 8 bases, with 15 bases lying between them. Germline V gives CDR1 MGHRA, CDR2 YSYEKL. The CDR3 reads CASSPLSGLYEQFF. The CDR3 bases are TGCGCCAGCAGCCCATTATCAGGACTCTATGAGCAGTTCTTC.

The chain carries TRBV7-9 and TRBJ2-5; D call uncertain. Germline loops: CDR1 SEHNR, CDR2 FQNEAQ (reference sequence). V shed 2 bases and J shed 3 bases, with 7 bases lying between them. This CDR3 has 13 amino acids. This CDR3 reads CASSLIPEETQYF. CDR3 in DNA: TGTGCCAGCAGCTTAATCCCAGAAGAGACCCAGTACTTC.

The chain carries TRBV14 and TRBJ2-7, with 7 bases fitting TRBD1. V shed 1 base and J 3 bases; nucleotides not matched to a gene: 3. There are 14 residues in the CDR3. Germline V gene lookup returns CDR1 SGHDN and CDR2 FVKESK. CDR3 sequence: CASSQAAGGYEQYF. CDR3 DNA sequence: TGTGCCAGCAGCCAAGCGGCAGGGGGCTACGAGCAGTACTTC.

The genes are TRBV19 and TRBJ2-3; a weak D match, TRBD1 (5 bases). Germline V gene data show CDR1 as LNHDA and CDR2 as SQIVND (reference sequence). This CDR3 region has 17 residues. Trimming shortened V by 4 bases and J by 0 bases, and 17 bases separated the two germline ends. CDR3 amino acids: CASSKSSRTISTDTQYF. Here the CDR3 DNA reads TGTGCCAGTAGTAAAAGTTCGAGGACAATAAGCACAGATACGCAGTATTTT.

About this clone itself: Other DNA sequences from this sample encode an identical CDR3 as well. The chain uses TRBV5-1 and TRBJ2-2; 7 bases match TRBD1. J was trimmed by 4 bases and V by 0 bases; bases with no gene match: 9. The CDR3 has 17 amino acids. Germline V lookup: CDR1 SGHRS, CDR2 YFSETQ. The CDR3 nucleotides are TGCGCCAGCAGCTTGGCGGGTCAGGGGGTGAGCACCGGGGAGCTGTTTTTT. Its translation is CASSLAGQGVSTGELFF.

In this sample, this clone turned up once. One base separates it from a far larger clone, so it is likely a read error. The chain carries TRBV7-6 and TRBJ2-2; D is unresolved. V lost 0 bases and J 7 bases, leaving 3 bases between the germline ends. The CDR3 loop spans 12 amino acids. Germline CDR1 is SGHVS and CDR2 is FNYEAQ. The CDR3 protein is CASSLAGGELFF. Written as DNA, the CDR3 is TGTGCCAGCAGCTTAGCTGGCGGGGAGCTGTTTTTT.

V gene TRBV4-1 combines with J gene TRBJ2-1; D is uncertain. CDR1 and CDR2 from the germline V gene are MGHRA and YSYEKL. CDR3 length equals 16 residues. The ends were cut back, 0 bases at V and 9 bases at J, with 18 bases in the middle. The CDR3 sequence is CASSQENPYQWGEQFF. Here the CDR3 DNA reads TGCGCCAGCAGCCAAGAAAATCCCTACCAATGGGGTGAGCAGTTCTTC.

The chain is built from TRBV7-3 and TRBJ1-1, with a weak D call TRBD1 (6 bases). The ends were cut back, 4 bases at V and 4 bases at J, with 10 bases in the middle. CDR3 length equals 13 residues. Germline V gene data show CDR1 as SGHTA and CDR2 as FQGTGA. CDR3 DNA sequence: TGTGCCAGCAGCTATCTCAGGGGCACTGAAGCTTTCTTT. This sequence encodes CASSYLRGTEAFF.

The V gene is TRBV5-4, the J gene TRBJ2-7; TRBD1 matches at 8 bases. The CDR3 runs 13 residues. The germline V gene encodes CDR1 SGHNT and CDR2 YYREEE (reference sequence). The junction had 3 bases not matched to a gene; V was cut back by 2 bases and J by 5 bases. CDR3 bases: TGTGCCAGCAGCTTCGGACAGGGCGACGAGCAGTACTTC. It is translated as CASSFGQGDEQYF. Filled out from reference TRBV5-4 and TRBJ2-7, the complete variable domain reads ETGVTQSPTHLIKTRGQQVTLRCSSQSGHNTVSWYQQALGQGPQFIFQYYREEENGRGNFPPRFSGLQFPNYSSELNVNALELDDSALYLCASSFGQGDEQYFGPGTRLTVT.

With regard to this clone: The junction shows a germline mismatch at one end, possibly a read error. J is TRBJ2-7 and V is TRBV7-2, with D perhaps given as TRBD1 or TRBD2 (5 bases each). Germline assignment: CDR1 SGHTA and CDR2 FQGNSA. CDR3 length: 12 amino acids. The CDR3 DNA sequence: TGTGCCAGCAGCCCCCGGGGCTACGGGCAGTACTTC. Translation gives CASSPRGYGQYF.

This sequence joins TRBV21-1 and TRBJ1-1. TRBV21-1 is assigned pseudogene status. This CDR3 region has 13 residues. As DNA, the CDR3 is TGTGCCAGCAGAAGCACAATTCGCACTGAAGCTTTCTTT. It is translated as CASRSTIRTEAFF.

The V gene is TRBV7-9, the J gene TRBJ2-7, with D possibly being TRBD2 (7 bases). This CDR3 is built from 15 residues. V lost 4 bases to trimming and J lost 5 bases, with 18 bases between them. From germline, CDR1 is SEHNR and CDR2 FQNEAQ (reference sequence). CDR3 protein: CASSSVEGGFDEQYF. The CDR3 nucleotides read TGTGCCAGCAGCTCCGTGGAGGGGGGGTTCGACGAGCAGTACTTC.

In DNA, the CDR3 is TGTGCCAGCCGGCCTCCGACCTCCTACGAGCAGTACTTC. Translated, it gives CASRPPTSYEQYF. The V gene is TRBV6-1, the J gene TRBJ2-7; D is ambiguous. This CDR3 spans 13 amino acids. Germline V gene sequence: CDR1 MNHNS, CDR2 SASEGT. Trimming took 8 bases from V and 0 from J, leaving 11 bases between them.

The rearrangement links TRBV5-4 to TRBJ1-1; 10 positions agree with TRBD1. The CDR3 has 15 residues. The germline V gene encodes CDR1 SGHNT and CDR2 YYREEE (reference sequence). The V and J ends lost 4 bases and 6 bases, in that order; junction bases with no gene match: 9. The CDR3: CASSPTGTGVAEAFF. Here the CDR3 DNA reads TGTGCCAGCAGCCCGACCGGGACAGGGGTAGCTGAAGCTTTCTTT.

The chain joins TRBV13 to TRBJ2-1; D is uncertain. Germline assignment: CDR1 PRHDT and CDR2 FYEKMQ (reference sequence). Deletions cut 2 bases from V and 5 bases from J, with 4 bases between. The CDR3 length is 12 residues. Here the CDR3 reads CASSLKNNEQFF. CDR3 bases: TGTGCCAGCAGCTTAAAGAACAATGAGCAGTTCTTC. The variable domain in full, with the rest retrieved from reference TRBV13 and TRBJ2-1, is AAGVIQSPRHLIKEKRETATLKCYPIPRHDTVYWYQQGPGQDPQFLISFYEKMQSDKGSIPDRFSAQQFSDYHSELNMSSLELGDSALYFCASSLKNNEQFFGPGTRLTVL.

The genes are TRBV14 and TRBJ2-1; 12 bases are a match to TRBD1. J gave up 8 bases and V 4 bases, and 9 bases lay outside the gene matches. The CDR3 sequence is 16 residues long. Per germline, CDR1 SGHDN and CDR2 FVKESK. CDR3 in DNA: TGTGCCAGCAGCCGACCGGGACAGGGGGCTAGTGATGAGCAGTTCTTC. This translates into CASSRPGQGASDEQFF.

The chain recombines TRBV6-6 with TRBJ2-1; weak D call: TRBD2 (5 bases). The CDR3 sequence is 16 residues long. Germline V CDR1 and CDR2: MNHNY, SVGAGI (reference sequence). Trimming took off 6 bases at V and 4 bases at J, with 19 bases between the two ends. The CDR3 protein is CASSPPLGGPYNEQFF. CDR3 bases: TGTGCCAGCAGCCCCCCTTTAGGCGGGCCATACAATGAGCAGTTCTTC.

The V call is TRBV9, the J call TRBJ1-2, with TRBD1 matching over 9 bases. J was trimmed by 4 bases and V by 3 bases; bases with no gene match: 10. The germline V gene encodes CDR1 SGDLS and CDR2 YYNGEE. CDR3 size: 16 residues. Here the CDR3 reads CASSEGAGTGIYGYTF. CDR3 sequence (DNA): TGTGCCAGCAGCGAAGGGGCCGGGACAGGGATCTATGGCTACACCTTC.

Notes on this clone: A junction boundary mismatches the germline segment, possibly from a read error. V gene TRBV10-3 combines with J gene TRBJ2-7, with TRBD2 matching over 9 bases. Germline V gene data show CDR1 as ENHRY and CDR2 as SYGVKD. The CDR3 covers 15 residues. CDR3 sequence (DNA): TGTGCCATCAGAGAGTCTCTAGCGGGAATTTACGAGCAGTACTTC. Its translation: CAIRESLAGIYEQYF.

The count of this clone is one. This chain uses TRBV5-4 with TRBJ1-2, with TRBD1 matching over 7 bases. V shed 4 bases, J shed 4 bases, and the junction held 7 bases outside the gene matches. This CDR3 is built from 14 residues. The germline V gene encodes CDR1 SGHNT and CDR2 YYREEE (reference sequence). This CDR3 reads CASSPTGDLYGYTF. The CDR3 DNA is TGTGCCAGCAGCCCAACAGGGGACCTCTATGGCTACACCTTC.

This clone was picked up one time. One junction end does not reproduce the germline sequence, and a read error may be involved. The chain employs TRBV7-9 and TRBJ2-1, with 11 bases lining up with TRBD1. The CDR3 has 16 residues. Germline CDR1 and CDR2: SEHNR and FQNEAQ (reference sequence). Here the CDR3 DNA reads TGTGCCAGCAACTTAGGGTATGGACAGGGGGCGCGAGGGCAGTTCTTC. Translating it yields CASNLGYGQGARGQFF.

The V call is TRBV19, the J call TRBJ1-1; D perhaps matches TRBD1 (5 bases). With 5 bases removed from V and 1 base from J, the gap between germline ends came to 11 bases. The CDR3 covers 14 residues. The germline V gene encodes CDR1 LNHDA and CDR2 SQIVND (reference sequence). CDR3: CASSLGDRNTEAFF. Here the CDR3 DNA reads TGTGCCAGTAGTTTGGGGGATAGGAACACTGAAGCTTTCTTT. The complete variable domain, with remaining parts taken from reference TRBV19 and TRBJ1-1, reads DGGITQSPKYLFRKEGQNVTLSCEQNLNHDAMYWYRQDPGQGLRLIYYSQIVNDFQKGDIAEGYSVSREKKESFPLTVTSAQKNPTAFYLCASSLGDRNTEAFFGQGTRLTVV.

The CDR3 loop is CASSPGPTETQYF. CDR3 bases: TGTGCCAGCAGCCCCGGTCCGACGGAGACCCAGTACTTC. The V call is TRBV7-9, the J call TRBJ2-5, with D uncertain. V was pared by 5 bases and J by 5 bases, with 12 bases between. CDR1 and CDR2 from the germline V gene are SEHNR and FQNEAQ (reference sequence). The CDR3 contains 13 residues.

The chain combines TRBV6-5 with TRBJ1-5; the D gene is possibly TRBD1 (6 bases). Germline V gene sequence: CDR1 MNHEY, CDR2 SVGAGI. The V gene lost 2 bases and the J gene lost 4 bases, with 9 bases spanning the gap. The CDR3 consists of 14 residues. CDR3 protein: CASSYNRANQPQHF. The DNA for the CDR3 is TGTGCCAGCAGTTACAACAGGGCTAATCAGCCCCAGCATTTT.

The V and J genes are TRBV7-8 and TRBJ2-1; either TRBD1 or TRBD2 may supply D (5 bases each). Trimming cost V 4 bases and J 6 bases, with 16 bases left between them. Germline-derived CDR1 and CDR2 are SGHVS and FQNEAQ. The CDR3 extends over 15 amino acids. The CDR3 nucleotides are TGTGCCAGCAGCTATCTTACTAGGCAGGGCAATGAGCAGTTCTTC. Protein sequence: CASSYLTRQGNEQFF.